The sequence of this T cell receptor beta chain was determined in a study of blood T cell repertoires in COVID-19. Study as a whole: T cells, B-cell-depleted T cells, or PBMCs supplied cDNA or gDNA.

The Seattle site enrolled patients during active infection and followed them longitudinally. CDR3 length equals 15 residues. Germline loops: CDR1 SGHRS, CDR2 YFSETQ. The V and J ends lost 4 bases and 6 bases, in that order; junction bases with no gene match: 5. The data were produced by immunoSEQ multiplex PCR, yet TCRdb's version contains in-frame clones alone and is incomplete. The table has 85,000 to 120,000 clones, roughly four fifths seen once. The chain carries TRBV5-1 and TRBJ1-6; 9 nucleotides match TRBD1. The receptor comes from a man at least 80 years old with COVID-19, enrolled during active disease. Material for sequencing was peripheral blood. The CDR3 here is CASSIGGQGNSPLHF. The CDR3 DNA is TGCGCCAGCAGCATCGGGGGACAGGGTAATTCACCCCTCCACTTT.